One and the same sample provided the 9 T cell receptor beta chains below, sequenced in a study of T cell responses to AZD1222 COVID-19 vaccine. Sequencing used immunoSEQ multiplex PCR; TCRdb keeps in-frame clones, though not all of them. The sample consists of about 83,000 clones, approximately 90% of them appearing once. The source material was peripheral blood, sampled 28 days after the second AZD1222 dose. These receptors all come from an adult who received the AZD1222 COVID-19 vaccine.

This sequence joins TRBV2 and TRBJ1-1, with D maybe TRBD1 (5 bases). Trimming removed 2 bases from V and 4 bases from J, with 17 bases in between. In germline, CDR1 is SNHLY, CDR2 FYNNEI. The CDR3 covers 16 residues. The CDR3 nucleotides are TGTGCCAGCAGTGAAACGGGTGACAGCCAGGTCACTGAAGCTTTCTTT. Amino acid sequence: CASSETGDSQVTEAFF.

This sequence joins TRBV28 and TRBJ2-7; 11 positions agree with TRBD1. Trimming cost V 5 bases and J 6 bases; bases outside gene matches: 6. This CDR3 spans 14 amino acids. In germline, CDR1 is MDHEN, CDR2 SYDVKM. The CDR3 is CASSAGQGAAEQYF. CDR3 coding DNA: TGTGCCAGCAGTGCCGGACAGGGGGCGGCCGAGCAGTACTTC.

The chain carries TRBV4-1 and TRBJ1-5, with D uncertain. Trimming removed 0 bases from V and 6 bases from J, with 15 bases in between. Germline values: CDR1 MGHRA, CDR2 YSYEKL. This CDR3 comprises 16 residues. CDR3 in amino acids: CASSQDLVRGGQPQHF. As DNA, the CDR3 is TGCGCCAGCAGCCAAGATTTAGTGAGAGGTGGTCAGCCCCAGCATTTT.

This clone occurred a few times. The chain recombines TRBV27 with TRBJ2-7; D is tentatively TRBD1 or TRBD2 (5 bases each). CDR1 is MNHEY, CDR2 SMNVEV, per germline (reference sequence). Trimming removed 5 bases from V and 2 bases from J, with 22 bases in between. The CDR3 has 17 amino acids. The CDR3 bases are TGTGCCAGCAGTGGGGTGGCGCGGCCAAGGGACGCCTACGAGCAGTACTTC. Translated, it gives CASSGVARPRDAYEQYF.

The chain recombines TRBV11-2 with TRBJ2-7, with D uncertain. V shed 1 base and J shed 3 bases, with 13 bases lying between them. Germline lookup yields CDR1 SGHAT and CDR2 FQNNGV. The CDR3 spans 15 residues. The CDR3 sequence: CASSLVASDVYEQYF. DNA of the CDR3: TGTGCCAGCAGCTTAGTCGCTAGTGATGTCTACGAGCAGTACTTC. The variable domain in full, completed from reference TRBV11-2 and TRBJ2-7, reads EAGVAQSPRYKIIEKRQSVAFWCNPISGHATLYWYQQILGQGPKLLIQFQNNGVVDDSQLPKDRFSAERLKGVDSTLKIQPAKLEDSAVYLCASSLVASDVYEQYFGPGTRLTVT.

The chain has TRBV28 and TRBJ1-2, with D perhaps matching TRBD1 (5 bases). CDR1 and CDR2 (germline): MDHEN, SYDVKM. The V and J ends lost 6 bases and 6 bases respectively, with 17 bases between them. The CDR3 spans 14 residues. Here the CDR3 DNA reads TGTGCCAGCAGCCACGGAGGGGTTGAGAATGGCTACACCTTC. Its protein is CASSHGGVENGYTF.

The chain uses TRBV19 and TRBJ1-1; D is ambiguous. Germline CDR1 reads LNHDA; CDR2 reads SQIVND (reference sequence). V lost 5 bases, J lost 1 base, and 8 bases lay in between. The CDR3 extends over 13 amino acids. The CDR3 is CASSFSENTEAFF. CDR3 in DNA: TGTGCCAGTAGTTTCTCAGAGAACACTGAAGCTTTCTTT.

J is TRBJ2-1 and V is TRBV28; no definite D call. This CDR3 has 13 residues. V was pared by 5 bases and J by 6 bases, with 11 bases between. CDR1 MDHEN and CDR2 SYDVKM come from the germline V gene. The CDR3 loop reads CASSTPRVNEQFF. DNA for the CDR3: TGTGCCAGCAGTACTCCGCGCGTCAATGAGCAGTTCTTC.

This rearrangement joins TRBV2 to TRBJ2-3; D gene unclear. Germline V CDR1 and CDR2: SNHLY, FYNNEI. The germline V and J ends were trimmed by 3 bases and 0 bases, with 7 bases remaining between them. CDR3 length: 14 amino acids. The CDR3 loop reads CASSDVGSTDTQYF. The CDR3 nucleotides read TGTGCCAGCAGTGATGTCGGAAGCACAGATACGCAGTATTTT.